The 7 T cell receptor beta chains reported below all come from one sample, sequenced in a study of blood T cell repertoires in COVID-19. Using immunoSEQ multiplex PCR, the repertoire was profiled, and TCRdb retains in-frame clones only, with some absent. The sample has around 240,000 clones; about 85% are singletons. Input material: peripheral blood. These receptors all stem from a man aged 35 to 55 with acute or convalescent COVID-19.

The chain carries TRBV6-6 and TRBJ1-2, with TRBD1 matching 7 bases. The CDR3 runs 13 residues. The germline CDR1 and CDR2 sequences are MNHNY and SVGAGI (reference sequence). J lost 5 bases, V lost 7 bases, and 7 bases had no gene match. CDR3 sequence: CASTPGGTYGYTF. Here the CDR3 DNA reads TGTGCCAGCACCCCAGGGGGAACTTATGGCTACACCTTC.

The rearrangement joins TRBV28 to TRBJ1-4, with TRBD1 matching 7 bases. The CDR3 has 15 amino acids. The V and J ends lost 5 bases and 5 bases, in that order; junction bases with no gene match: 8. CDR1 is MDHEN and CDR2 is SYDVKM in the germline V gene. The CDR3 loop reads CASSTTGTVNEKLFF. CDR3 nucleotide sequence: TGTGCCAGCAGTACAACCGGGACAGTGAATGAAAAACTGTTTTTT. The variable domain in full, with the rest retrieved from reference TRBV28 and TRBJ1-4, is DVKVTQSSRYLVKRTGEKVFLECVQDMDHENMFWYRQDPGLGLRLIYFSYDVKMKEKGDIPEGYSVSREKKERFSLILESASTNQTSMYLCASSTTGTVNEKLFFGSGTQLSVL.

The chain employs TRBV25-1 and TRBJ2-3; a weak D match, TRBD2 (6 bases). CDR1 is MGHDK, CDR2 SYGVNS, per germline. The CDR3 length is 16 residues. The germline V and J ends were trimmed by 8 bases and 2 bases, with 20 bases remaining between them. The CDR3 DNA sequence: TGTGCCAGCCAGCAGTTGGTAGCGGATTTCACAGATACGCAGTATTTT. It yields the protein CASQQLVADFTDTQYF.

This chain's CDR3 is CASSQARIADTQYF. The CDR3 bases are TGCGCCAGCAGCCAAGCCCGAATAGCGGATACGCAGTATTTT. The genes are TRBV4-3 and TRBJ2-3; D is possibly TRBD2 (5 bases). V shed 1 base and J shed 6 bases, with 11 bases lying between them. Per the germline V gene, CDR1 is LGHNA and CDR2 is YSLEER. This CDR3 contains 14 residues.

The rearrangement links TRBV28 to TRBJ1-5; the match to TRBD1 covers 7 bases. V shed 4 bases, J shed 0 bases, and the junction held 3 bases outside the gene matches. CDR3 length: 15 residues. The germline V gene has CDR1 MDHEN and CDR2 SYDVKM. Here the CDR3 reads CASSSTGSSNQPQHF. The CDR3 DNA is TGTGCCAGCAGTTCGACAGGGAGTAGCAATCAGCCCCAGCATTTT. The full variable domain, in which reference TRBV28 and TRBJ1-5 provide the parts outside the CDR3, is DVKVTQSSRYLVKRTGEKVFLECVQDMDHENMFWYRQDPGLGLRLIYFSYDVKMKEKGDIPEGYSVSREKKERFSLILESASTNQTSMYLCASSSTGSSNQPQHFGDGTRLSIL.

J is TRBJ1-1 and V is TRBV5-1; possible D gene TRBD1, 5 bases. The CDR3 loop spans 14 amino acids. Per germline, CDR1 SGHRS and CDR2 YFSETQ. Trimming shortened V by 0 bases and J by 3 bases, and 9 bases separated the two germline ends. The CDR3: CASSLGGGYTEAFF. Here the CDR3 DNA reads TGCGCCAGCAGCTTGGGCGGGGGGTACACTGAAGCTTTCTTT. The full variable domain, its missing parts supplied by reference TRBV5-1 and TRBJ1-1, is KAGVTQTPRYLIKTRGQQVTLSCSPISGHRSVSWYQQTPGQGLQFLFEYFSETQRNKGNFPGRFSGRQFSNSRSEMNVSTLELGDSALYLCASSLGGGYTEAFFGQGTRLTVV.

This chain uses TRBV7-9 with TRBJ2-1; 10 positions agree with TRBD1. CDR3 length equals 14 residues. Trimming removed 7 bases from V and 2 bases from J; junction bases left unmatched: 2. CDR1 and CDR2 (germline): SEHNR, FQNEAQ (reference sequence). The CDR3 loop is CASTGTGAYNEQFF. DNA of the CDR3: TGTGCCAGCACGGGGACAGGGGCCTACAATGAGCAGTTCTTC.